The TCR beta chain described here comes from a study of response to subunit inactivated influenza vaccine. Study-wide findings and caveats: Each seasonal influenza vaccination, the authors suggested, recruits few new T cells.

TCRdb redid the calling of the RT-PCR reads with MiXCR, one entry per CDR3 protein. The sample has roughly 790,000 distinct CDR3 sequences, approximately 22% seen once; the top ten hold around 9.6%. This clonotype appeared a few times. Its antigen is undetermined. V was cut by 3 bases and J by 2 bases, with 12 bases left in between. Germline CDR1 is MNHNS and CDR2 is SASEGT. CDR3 length equals 15 residues. The receptor was derived from a man aged 50 to 60 who received an inactivated influenza vaccine. V gene TRBV6-1 combines with J gene TRBJ2-3; D not certain. Here the sequenced sample was PBMCs from blood, taken around 5 days after vaccination. CDR3 region: CASSDLGSSTDTQYF. Here the CDR3 DNA reads TGTGCCAGCAGTGATCTAGGATCGTCCACAGATACGCAGTATTTT.